The 4 T cell receptor beta chains below were found in one sample sequenced in a study of T-cell reconstitution after alpha-beta-depleted transplantation in children. Preparation of the TCRbeta library used unique molecular identifiers. In TCRdb, the PCR reads were re-called with MiXCR into one record per CDR3 protein. The data contain about 370,000 distinct CDR3 sequences, roughly 21% of them singletons. Source: PBMCs from the stem cell graft donor, taken from the stem cell graft. These receptors were obtained from a human donor who donated a stem cell graft to a child with acute myeloid leukemia.

The chain is built from TRBV4-1 and TRBJ1-5; TRBD1 is a possible D gene (6 bases). This CDR3 is 15 amino acids long. V dropped 1 base and J dropped 2 bases, with 9 bases sitting between them. Germline V gene sequence: CDR1 MGHRA, CDR2 YSYEKL. CDR3 residues: CASSQVAGGNQPQHF. DNA for the CDR3: TGCGCCAGCAGCCAAGTCGCAGGGGGCAATCAGCCCCAGCATTTT.

In its sample, this clonotype was seen a few times. Germline is not matched at one junction end, which may reflect a read error. The CDR3 sequence: CASSLGLSGTDTQYF. CDR3 in DNA: TGTGCTAGCAGCTTGGGGCTTTCCGGCACAGATACGCAGTATTTT. This chain joins TRBV7-7 and TRBJ2-3, with D possibly being TRBD1 (5 bases). Germline V gene data show CDR1 as SSHAT and CDR2 as FNYEAQ (reference sequence). This CDR3 is built from 15 residues.

J is TRBJ2-1 and V is TRBV9, with 12 bases aligning to TRBD2. The CDR3 spans 16 residues. J gave up 7 bases and V 0 bases, and 5 bases lay outside the gene matches. Per the germline V gene, CDR1 is SGDLS and CDR2 is YYNGEE. Written as DNA, the CDR3 is TGTGCCAGCAGCGTAGGTTGGCTAGCGGGAGGGAATGAGCAGTTCTTC. Protein product: CASSVGWLAGGNEQFF.

In this sample, this clonotype turned up a few times. The gene calls are TRBV12-3 or TRBV12-4 and TRBJ2-7; D is possibly TRBD2 (6 bases). This CDR3 is 13 amino acids long. V gave up 4 bases and J gave up 3 bases, with 10 bases separating them. The CDR3 region is CASSWREGYEQYF. As DNA, the CDR3 is TGTGCCAGCAGTTGGCGGGAAGGCTACGAGCAGTACTTC.